These 4 T cell receptor beta chains were sequenced from one sample in a study of T cells in Graves' hyperthyroidism and ophthalmopathy. RNA transcripts provided the source from which TCR beta CDR3 regions were amplified. HTBI primers were employed in a first-round RT-PCR of the TCR CDR3. TCRdb recomputed calls from the multiplex PCR reads with MiXCR, one row per CDR3 protein. The table has hundreds of thousands of distinct CDR3 sequences, about 20% seen once. Sample: blood. The receptors stem from a man aged 30 to 45 with Graves' ophthalmopathy.

This clonotype has only a few counts. The chain links TRBV2 to TRBJ2-2, with D possibly TRBD1 on 6 matching bases. Germline CDR1 and CDR2: SNHLY and FYNNEI. This CDR3 spans 15 amino acids. Trimming stripped 6 bases from V and 6 bases from J, with 17 bases between. CDR3: CASRYTGSESGELFF. CDR3 bases: TGTGCCAGCAGATACACAGGGAGTGAGTCCGGGGAGCTGTTTTTT.

The chain recombines TRBV24-1 with TRBJ2-2, with TRBD1 matching over 7 bases. With V trimmed by 2 bases and J by 0 bases, 2 bases remained unmatched. The CDR3 consists of 16 residues. The germline CDR1 and CDR2 sequences are KGHDR and SFDVKD. The CDR3, as DNA: TGTGCCACCAGTGATTGGACAGGACCGAACACCGGGGAGCTGTTTTTT. Encoded protein: CATSDWTGPNTGELFF.

The chain uses TRBV7-8 and TRBJ2-1; 7 bases match TRBD2. Germline V gene lookup returns CDR1 SGHVS and CDR2 FQNEAQ. Losses at the gene ends were 4 bases for V and 5 bases for J; bases not matched to a gene: 14. The CDR3 totals 17 residues. The CDR3 loop is CASSSYRAGIPHNEQFF. CDR3 sequence (DNA): TGTGCCAGCAGCTCCTACCGAGCGGGAATTCCCCACAATGAGCAGTTCTTC.

This clonotype turned up a few times. J is TRBJ2-1 and V is TRBV19; 7 nucleotides line up with TRBD2. Trimming took 6 bases from V and 7 from J; bases not matched to a gene: 6. The CDR3 has 13 amino acids. The germline gives CDR1 LNHDA, CDR2 SQIVND (reference sequence). As DNA, the CDR3 is TGTGCCAGTAGAAGGCGGGAGACGAATGAGCAGTTCTTC. It specifies CASRRRETNEQFF.